The 26 T cell receptor beta chains presented below share a single source sample, sequenced in a study of a mutant IDH1 vaccine in newly diagnosed glioma. Using immunoSEQ multiplex PCR, the repertoire was profiled, and TCRdb retains in-frame clones only, with some absent. The sample has some 20,000 clones, 82% seen once. Their target antigens are unknown. The time point was: week 23, last vaccination. The investigators gave 300 ug of mutant IDH1 20-mer peptide in each vaccine dose, together with topical imiquimod. The source material was PBMCs, sampled from a glioma patient whose treatment included an IDH1 peptide vaccine. The receptor set was obtained from a man aged 25 to 40 with glioma.

The V and J genes are TRBV2 and TRBJ1-5; 7 bases are a match to TRBD1. The CDR3 is 15 amino acids. Germline V CDR1 and CDR2: SNHLY, FYNNEI. The junction had 8 bases not matched to a gene; V was cut back by 3 bases and J by 6 bases. CDR3 residues: CASSDKTAGGQPQHF. CDR3 in DNA: TGTGCCAGCAGTGATAAGACGGCAGGGGGTCAGCCCCAGCATTTT.

V usage is TRBV2 and J usage is TRBJ1-2; no reliable D call. The CDR3 has 13 residues. CDR1 SNHLY and CDR2 FYNNEI come from the germline V gene. V gave up 4 bases and J gave up 4 bases, with 10 bases separating them. The CDR3 spells CASSGGRIYGYTF. The CDR3 bases are TGTGCCAGCAGTGGAGGGAGAATCTATGGCTACACCTTC.

The V and J genes are TRBV19 and TRBJ1-1; D is unclear. V lost 3 bases and J lost 3, with 8 bases in between. The germline CDR1 and CDR2 sequences are LNHDA and SQIVND (reference sequence). The CDR3 runs to 13 residues. Here the CDR3 DNA reads TGTGCCAGTAGTATTTTCCGGGACACTGAAGCTTTCTTT. Translated, it gives CASSIFRDTEAFF.

The chain links TRBV5-4 to TRBJ1-2; TRBD1 matches 7 bases. V shed 3 bases and J 4 bases; nucleotides not matched to a gene: 0. Germline-derived CDR1 and CDR2 are SGHNT and YYREEE (reference sequence). CDR3 length: 12 residues. The CDR3 region is CASSWDSYGYTF. In DNA form, the CDR3 reads TGTGCCAGCAGCTGGGACAGCTATGGCTACACCTTC.

The chain couples TRBV5-4 to TRBJ1-4, with TRBD1 as a possible D gene (5 bases). Germline V gene data show CDR1 as SGHNT and CDR2 as YYREEE (reference sequence). With 3 bases removed from V and 6 bases from J, the gap between germline ends came to 21 bases. This CDR3 has 17 residues. CDR3: CASSSWGDRGDYEKLFF. CDR3 sequence (DNA): TGTGCCAGCAGCTCCTGGGGGGACCGCGGAGATTATGAAAAACTGTTTTTT.

The V and J genes are TRBV9 and TRBJ1-4, with TRBD1 as a possible D gene (5 bases). There are 14 residues in the CDR3. Germline lookup yields CDR1 SGDLS and CDR2 YYNGEE. The V end was cut by 0 bases, the J end by 7 bases, with 10 bases between. The CDR3 DNA reads TGTGCCAGCAGCGTAGCCGGGACTGGTGAAAAACTGTTTTTT. Translated: CASSVAGTGEKLFF.

This rearrangement joins TRBV7-9 to TRBJ2-1; 9 bases line up with TRBD2. Trimming removed 7 bases from V and 9 bases from J; junction bases left unmatched: 13. From germline, CDR1 is SEHNR and CDR2 FQNEAQ (reference sequence). The CDR3 is 15 amino acids. CDR3 nucleotide sequence: TGTGCCAGCACCCCCCGGGCGGGAGGGCCGGGTGAGCAGTTCTTC. Protein product: CASTPRAGGPGEQFF.

This chain joins TRBV6-6 and TRBJ2-7, with D possibly called TRBD1 or TRBD2 (5 bases each). Germline CDR1 is MNHNY and CDR2 is SVGAGI (reference sequence). V shed 6 bases and J shed 0 bases, with 15 bases lying between them. This CDR3 spans 15 amino acids. The CDR3 DNA reads TGTGCCAGCAGCCCCGGGGCCGAAATCTCCTACGAGCAGTACTTC. Translated: CASSPGAEISYEQYF.

The chain recombines TRBV20-1 with TRBJ2-1; no definite D call. The CDR3 sequence is 11 residues long. Per the germline V gene, CDR1 is DFQATT and CDR2 is SNEGSKA (reference sequence). V lost 3 bases and J lost 1, with 1 base in between. CDR3 protein: CSARSYNEQFF. CDR3 in DNA: TGCAGTGCTAGGTCCTACAATGAGCAGTTCTTC.

The CDR3 bases are TGTGCCAGCAGCTTGAGAAGCCAGTCCTTGGGGGCCAACGTCCTGACTTTC. It yields the protein CASSLRSQSLGANVLTF. The rearrangement links TRBV11-2 to TRBJ2-6; D gene uncertain. CDR1 is SGHAT, CDR2 FQNNGV, per germline. This CDR3 comprises 17 residues. V was clipped by 3 bases and J by 4 bases, with 16 bases between them.

The gene calls are TRBV6-1 and TRBJ1-5; 9 bases line up with TRBD1. There are 14 residues in the CDR3. CDR1 and CDR2 from the germline V gene are MNHNS and SASEGT. With V trimmed by 8 bases and J by 5 bases, 7 bases remained unmatched. CDR3 loop: CASRDREKYQPQHF. The CDR3 region has the DNA TGTGCCAGCCGGGACAGGGAAAAGTATCAGCCCCAGCATTTT.

The rearrangement uses TRBV6-1 and TRBJ1-1; no definite D call. CDR3 length equals 11 residues. Germline CDR1 reads MNHNS; CDR2 reads SASEGT. The CDR3 loop is CGAPRGVEAFF. The CDR3 DNA sequence: TGTGGCGCGCCCCGTGGAGTTGAAGCTTTCTTT.

J is TRBJ2-6 and V is TRBV11-3; 8 nucleotides match TRBD2. Germline lookup yields CDR1 SGHNT and CDR2 YENEEA. V lost 5 bases to trimming and J lost 8 bases; unmatched junction nucleotides: 8. The CDR3 length is 15 residues. This CDR3 is CASSPSPGGTNVLTF. CDR3 in DNA: TGTGCCAGCAGCCCAAGCCCGGGAGGGACCAACGTCCTGACTTTC.

The rearrangement joins TRBV6-5 to TRBJ1-2; D is possibly TRBD1 (5 bases). Deletions cut 5 bases from V and 10 bases from J, with 14 bases between. From germline, CDR1 is MNHEY and CDR2 SVGAGI. The CDR3 consists of 12 residues. The CDR3 DNA reads as TGTGCCAGCAGTCTCCGGGACGCCAACTACACCTTC. This gives the protein CASSLRDANYTF.

The V call is TRBV7-2, the J call TRBJ2-2, with 9 bases matching TRBD2. CDR1 and CDR2 from the germline V gene are SGHTA and FQGNSA. The CDR3 contains 14 residues. The V gene end was trimmed by 4 bases and the J gene end by 8 bases; junction bases not matched to a gene: 5. The DNA of the CDR3 is TGTGCCAGCAGCTCGCTAGCGGGACCGGGGGAGCTGTTTTTT. Translating gives CASSSLAGPGELFF.

The CDR3 loop reads CASGLGTGSNIQYF. The CDR3 DNA reads as TGTGCTAGTGGCCTTGGGACAGGGTCGAACATTCAGTACTTC. The chain uses TRBV12-5 and TRBJ2-4, with TRBD1 matching over 9 bases. V gave up 6 bases and J gave up 7 bases; unmatched junction bases: 7. This CDR3 spans 14 amino acids. Per the germline V gene, CDR1 is LGHNT and CDR2 is FRNRAP.

CDR3 in DNA: TGCGCCAGCAGCTACCGGGACAGGGGCGTCATGAACACTGAAGCTTTCTTT. Its translation: CASSYRDRGVMNTEAFF. V is TRBV5-1 and J is TRBJ1-1; 10 bases map to TRBD1. Looked up from germline, CDR1 is SGHRS and CDR2 is YFSETQ. V trimming: 3 bases; J trimming: 0 bases; junction bases outside the gene matches: 8. The CDR3 is 17 amino acids.

This clone was observed a handful of times. The chain employs TRBV5-6 and TRBJ1-6; maybe TRBD1 (5 bases). CDR3 size: 14 residues. Per the germline V gene, CDR1 is SGHDT and CDR2 is YYEEEE. V lost 3 bases and J 8 bases, leaving 12 bases between the germline ends. The CDR3 region has the DNA TGTGCCAGCAGCTCAGACAGTACCTATTCACCCCTCCACTTT. Protein: CASSSDSTYSPLHF.

V usage is TRBV7-6 and J usage is TRBJ2-1; 9 nucleotides agree with TRBD2. This CDR3 region has 15 residues. Germline loops: CDR1 SGHVS, CDR2 FNYEAQ. V shed 0 bases, J shed 4 bases, and the junction held 1 base outside the gene matches. The CDR3, as DNA: TGTGCCAGCAGCTTAGCTAGCGGGGGATACAATGAGCAGTTCTTC. Protein sequence: CASSLASGGYNEQFF. The whole variable domain, filled in from reference TRBV7-6 and TRBJ2-1, reads GAGVSQSPRYKVTKRGQDVALRCDPISGHVSLYWYRQALGQGPEFLTYFNYEAQQDKSGLPNDRFSAERPEGSISTLTIQRTEQRDSAMYRCASSLASGGYNEQFFGPGTRLTVL.

The chain is built from TRBV29-1 and TRBJ2-2; 9 bases agree with TRBD1. Per the germline V gene, CDR1 is SQVTM and CDR2 is ANQGSEA. The CDR3 is 14 amino acids. The J segment lost 4 bases and the V segment lost 4 bases, leaving 4 bases of the junction unmatched. The CDR3: CSVGGQGPTGELFF. CDR3 DNA sequence: TGCAGCGTTGGTGGACAGGGGCCCACCGGGGAGCTGTTTTTT.

The chain couples TRBV7-9 to TRBJ2-2; 10 bases agree with TRBD1. The CDR3 covers 15 residues. The V gene's germline CDR1 is SEHNR and CDR2 FQNEAQ (reference sequence). V was pared by 5 bases and J by 4 bases, with 4 bases of the junction left unmatched. DNA for the CDR3: TGTGCCAGCAGCCAGAGACAGGGGGCCACCGGGGAGCTGTTTTTT. Residues: CASSQRQGATGELFF. The entire variable domain, with the rest obtained from reference TRBV7-9 and TRBJ2-2, is as follows: DTGVSQNPRHKITKRGQNVTFRCDPISEHNRLYWYRQTLGQGPEFLTYFQNEAQLEKSRLLSDRFSAERPKGSFSTLEIQRTEQGDSAMYLCASSQRQGATGELFFGEGSRLTVL.

This chain connects TRBV29-1 to TRBJ1-2, with D unresolved. CDR3 size: 14 residues. Trimming removed 2 bases at V and 4 bases at J, with 14 bases between. The V gene's germline CDR1 is SQVTM and CDR2 ANQGSEA. The CDR3 loop reads CSVERQGPFYGYTF. The CDR3 bases are TGCAGCGTTGAACGGCAAGGGCCCTTCTATGGCTACACCTTC.

The chain couples TRBV6-4 to TRBJ2-1; TRBD2 agrees at 8 bases. Trimming cost V 6 bases and J 7 bases; bases outside gene matches: 8. This CDR3 comprises 14 residues. The V gene's germline CDR1 is MRHNA and CDR2 SNTAGT. As DNA, the CDR3 is TGTGCCAGCAGCTCGGGAGGGGACGGGAATGAGCAGTTCTTC. This sequence encodes CASSSGGDGNEQFF.

The chain recombines TRBV5-4 with TRBJ2-7, with D possibly matching TRBD2 (6 bases). The CDR3 runs 16 residues. CDR1 is SGHNT and CDR2 is YYREEE in the germline V gene (reference sequence). V gave up 4 bases and J gave up 0 bases, with 17 bases separating them. CDR3 loop: CASSRLGGAYSYEQYF. In nucleotides, the CDR3 is TGTGCCAGCAGCCGCTTGGGCGGGGCTTACTCCTACGAGCAGTACTTC.

This clone was picked up one time. The chain links TRBV29-1 to TRBJ2-7, with TRBD1 as a possible D gene (5 bases). The CDR3 totals 13 residues. The germline CDR1 and CDR2 sequences are SQVTM and ANQGSEA. With 2 bases removed from V and 2 bases from J, the gap between germline ends came to 10 bases. The CDR3 DNA reads as TGCAGCGTTGAAATCGACAGTGCCTACGAGCAGTACTTC. As protein: CSVEIDSAYEQYF.

The rearrangement joins TRBV15 to TRBJ1-4; 8 bases are shared with TRBD1. V lost 5 bases to trimming and J lost 5 bases; unmatched junction nucleotides: 13. CDR1 is LNHNV and CDR2 is YYDKDF in the germline V gene (reference sequence). CDR3 length equals 17 residues. The CDR3 spells CATSEGLQGAINEKLFF. For the CDR3, the DNA is TGTGCCACCAGCGAAGGATTGCAGGGGGCTATAAATGAAAAACTGTTTTTT.